The present T cell receptor beta chain was sequenced within a study of blood T cells in healthy people across ages. Across the whole study: Using template switching, researchers captured about one barcoded beta molecule for each two T cells. Notes on the study in general: Across the age range, TCR beta diversity per million T cells fell in a roughly linear way.

Then a second PCR, running roughly 6 to 11 cycles, was carried out with a sample-barcoded 5' primer and a J-beta primer mix. A single record per CDR3 protein comes from TCRdb applying MiXCR to the 5' RACE reads. The sample has over 600,000 distinct CDR3 sequences; about 56% are singletons. Germline values: CDR1 MNHEY, CDR2 SMNVEV (reference sequence). CDR3 length: 13 residues. The V gene end was trimmed by 6 bases and the J gene end by 2 bases; junction bases not matched to a gene: 3. This clonotype was observed a few times. Its antigen is currently unknown. The receptor comes from a man aged 35 to 55 in good health. Sequenced: blood. The chain recombines TRBV27 with TRBJ2-7, with 8 nucleotides matching TRBD2. CDR3 coding DNA: TGTGCCAGCAGGTCCGGGGGGGCCTACGAGCAGTACTTC. This sequence encodes CASRSGGAYEQYF.